This TCR beta chain is drawn from a study of T-cell memory formation after mild COVID-19. One entry per CDR3 protein results from TCRdb running MiXCR on the 5' RACE reads. Of a few hundred thousand distinct CDR3 sequences listed, less than 25% were seen once; the top ten hold around 23%. The CDR3 runs to 14 residues. CDR1 and CDR2 from the germline V gene are SEHNR and FQNEAQ (reference sequence). Trimming took 5 bases from V and 7 from J; bases not matched to a gene: 8. The receptor was isolated from a man between 18 and 29 years old who had mild COVID-19 (a few samples of this study predate the infection). Cell type and time point are not known. Sequences were obtained from PBMCs or a T cell subset sorted from them (not recorded which). V gene TRBV7-9 combines with J gene TRBJ2-1, with 7 bases identical to TRBD2. The CDR3 reads CASSPPGGMNEQFF. For the CDR3, the DNA is TGTGCCAGCAGCCCGCCCGGGGGGATGAATGAGCAGTTCTTC.